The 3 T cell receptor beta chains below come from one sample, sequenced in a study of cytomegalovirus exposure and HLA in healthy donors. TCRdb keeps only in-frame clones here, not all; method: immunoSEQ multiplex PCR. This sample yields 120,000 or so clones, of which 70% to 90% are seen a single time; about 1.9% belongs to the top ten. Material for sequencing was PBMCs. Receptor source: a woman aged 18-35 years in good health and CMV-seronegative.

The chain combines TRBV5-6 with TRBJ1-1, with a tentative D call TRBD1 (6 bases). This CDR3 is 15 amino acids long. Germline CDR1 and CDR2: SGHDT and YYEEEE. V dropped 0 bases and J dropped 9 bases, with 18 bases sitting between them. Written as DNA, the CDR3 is TGTGCCAGCAGCTTGGCGAACGACAGGATATTGAAAGCTTTCTTT. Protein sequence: CASSLANDRILKAFF.

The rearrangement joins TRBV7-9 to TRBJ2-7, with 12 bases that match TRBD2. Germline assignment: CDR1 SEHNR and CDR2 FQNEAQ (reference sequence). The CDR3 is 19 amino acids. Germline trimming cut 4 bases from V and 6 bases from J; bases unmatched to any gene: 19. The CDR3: CASSYPTSGSRGIIFEQYF. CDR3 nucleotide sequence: TGTGCCAGCAGCTACCCGACTAGCGGGAGTAGGGGGATTATTTTCGAGCAGTACTTC.

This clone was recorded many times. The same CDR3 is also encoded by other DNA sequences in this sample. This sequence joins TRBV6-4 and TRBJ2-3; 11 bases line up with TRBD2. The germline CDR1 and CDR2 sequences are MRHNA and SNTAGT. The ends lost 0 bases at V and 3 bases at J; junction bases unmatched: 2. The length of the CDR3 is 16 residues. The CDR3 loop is CASSDSASGGTDTQYF. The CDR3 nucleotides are TGTGCCAGCAGTGACTCGGCTAGCGGGGGGACAGATACGCAGTATTTT.